The 17 T cell receptor beta chains below come from one sample, sequenced in a study of blood T cell repertoires in COVID-19. This table comes from immunoSEQ multiplex PCR, and its TCRdb copy is limited to in-frame clones, with some not included. Among 150,000 to 200,000 clones, roughly nine tenths were seen once, and the ten largest hold about a fifth. The material sequenced was peripheral blood. These receptors were obtained from a man aged 70 or older with active or convalescent COVID-19.

V and J are TRBV18 and TRBJ2-7; 11 bases line up with TRBD1. This CDR3 region has 15 residues. CDR1 is KGHSH and CDR2 is LQKENI in the germline V gene. V shed 3 bases and J 5 bases; nucleotides not matched to a gene: 6. CDR3 amino acids: CASSPLGQGAHEQYF. DNA for the CDR3: TGTGCCAGCTCACCTTTAGGACAGGGGGCCCACGAGCAGTACTTC.

The chain employs TRBV9 and TRBJ2-3; TRBD2 aligns across 8 bases. The CDR3 extends over 16 amino acids. V was clipped by 3 bases and J by 4 bases; unmatched bases: 10. Looked up from germline, CDR1 is SGDLS and CDR2 is YYNGEE. The CDR3 nucleotides are TGTGCCAGCAGCGGACCGCTGGCGGGAGGCTCAGATACGCAGTATTTT. It encodes CASSGPLAGGSDTQYF. Together with reference TRBV9 and TRBJ2-3, the CDR3 gives the full variable domain: DSGVTQTPKHLITATGQRVTLRCSPRSGDLSVYWYQQSLDQGLQFLIQYYNGEERAKGNILERFSAQQFPDLHSELNLSSLELGDSALYFCASSGPLAGGSDTQYFGPGTRLTVL.

The chain couples TRBV6-5 to TRBJ1-2; D not certain. Trimming took 4 bases from V and 0 from J, leaving 15 bases between them. Germline V lookup: CDR1 MNHEY, CDR2 SVGAGI. The length of the CDR3 is 16 residues. CDR3 protein: CASSSAAGTANYGYTF. For the CDR3, the DNA is TGTGCCAGCAGTTCCGCTGCCGGAACAGCTAACTATGGCTACACCTTC.

The V and J genes are TRBV5-6 and TRBJ1-2; D is perhaps TRBD1 (6 bases). The germline V and J ends were trimmed by 0 bases and 3 bases, with 9 bases remaining between them. Per the germline V gene, CDR1 is SGHDT and CDR2 is YYEEEE. This CDR3 has 14 residues. The CDR3 nucleotides are TGTGCCAGCAGCTTGGGGGGGCGGTACTATGGCTACACCTTC. Translating gives CASSLGGRYYGYTF.

The rearrangement joins TRBV15 to TRBJ1-2; D is unresolved. Between the trimmed V and J ends, which lost 0 bases and 8 bases, there was a span of 10 bases. The CDR3 runs to 13 residues. CDR1 LNHNV and CDR2 YYDKDF come from the germline V gene (reference sequence). The CDR3 sequence is CATSREGSTGYTF. The CDR3 nucleotides are TGTGCCACCAGCAGAGAGGGCAGTACCGGCTACACCTTC.

In DNA form, the CDR3 reads TGTGCCAGCAGTAGGAGTCTAGGCTATGGCTACACCTTC. Its translation is CASSRSLGYGYTF. The chain couples TRBV6-5 to TRBJ1-2; D is undetermined. The CDR3 length is 13 residues. Germline CDR1 is MNHEY and CDR2 is SVGAGI. The V end was cut by 5 bases, the J end by 4 bases, with 11 bases between.

The genes are TRBV19 and TRBJ1-2, with 9 nucleotides matching TRBD1. The germline V gene encodes CDR1 LNHDA and CDR2 SQIVND (reference sequence). Unmatched junction bases numbered 9, after V lost 5 bases and J lost 2 bases. The CDR3 loop spans 16 amino acids. CDR3 sequence (DNA): TGTGCCAGTAGTGCCACGACAGGGGGGAAAAACTATGGCTACACCTTC. Its translation is CASSATTGGKNYGYTF.

The chain recombines TRBV19 with TRBJ1-5, with 10 bases identical to TRBD1. The V segment lost 0 bases and the J segment 4 bases; nucleotides outside the gene matches: 3. From germline, CDR1 is LNHDA and CDR2 SQIVND (reference sequence). This CDR3 is built from 16 residues. Here the CDR3 reads CASSIDAGQGNQPQHF. CDR3 in DNA: TGTGCCAGTAGTATAGATGCGGGACAGGGGAATCAGCCCCAGCATTTT.

This rearrangement joins TRBV3-1 (or the pseudogene TRBV3-2) to TRBJ1-5, with D tentatively TRBD1 (6 bases). V lost 1 base, J lost 0 bases, and 19 bases lay in between. This CDR3 is 19 amino acids long. Germline CDR1 is LGHDT and CDR2 is YNNKEL (reference sequence). CDR3 in DNA: TGTGCCAGCAGCCAAGGATATCACCGGGACACCTATAGCAATCAGCCCCAGCATTTT. Amino acids: CASSQGYHRDTYSNQPQHF.

The chain couples TRBV5-1 to TRBJ2-3; 10 nucleotides match TRBD2. V was clipped by 0 bases and J by 3 bases; unmatched bases: 4. The CDR3 consists of 16 residues. Germline CDR1 SGHRS, CDR2 YFSETQ. The CDR3 sequence: CASSLGSSGSTDTQYF. The CDR3 bases are TGCGCCAGCAGCTTGGGTTCTAGCGGGAGTACAGATACGCAGTATTTT.

In DNA form, the CDR3 reads TGTGCCAGCAGCTTAGAGGGGGGACTAGCGGGAGAAGAGCAGTTCTTC. Protein sequence: CASSLEGGLAGEEQFF. The chain employs TRBV7-2 and TRBJ2-1, with TRBD2 matching 14 bases. V shed 1 base and J 10 bases; nucleotides not matched to a gene: 6. Germline V gives CDR1 SGHTA, CDR2 FQGNSA. This CDR3 region has 16 residues.

The chain links TRBV9 to TRBJ1-3; D is undetermined. Germline V gene data show CDR1 as SGDLS and CDR2 as YYNGEE. This CDR3 region has 15 residues. V was cut by 4 bases and J by 0 bases, with 11 bases left in between. The CDR3 reads CASSPRGLSGNTIYF. CDR3 coding DNA: TGTGCCAGCAGCCCCCGCGGGCTCTCTGGAAACACCATATATTTT.

The V call is TRBV7-9, the J call TRBJ2-5; D perhaps matches TRBD1 (6 bases). The germline V and J ends were trimmed by 5 bases and 1 base, with 8 bases remaining between them. This CDR3 is 13 amino acids long. The germline V gene has CDR1 SEHNR and CDR2 FQNEAQ (reference sequence). CDR3: CASSGTTQETQYF. The CDR3 DNA reads TGTGCCAGCAGCGGGACAACCCAAGAGACCCAGTACTTC. The whole variable domain, remainder taken from reference TRBV7-9 and TRBJ2-5, is DTGVSQNPRHKITKRGQNVTFRCDPISEHNRLYWYRQTLGQGPEFLTYFQNEAQLEKSRLLSDRFSAERPKGSFSTLEIQRTEQGDSAMYLCASSGTTQETQYFGPGTRLLVL.

The CDR3 loop reads CASSAGTGYGYTF. Here the CDR3 DNA reads TGTGCCAGCAGCGCCGGGACAGGTTATGGCTACACCTTC. The chain combines TRBV9 with TRBJ1-2; 8 bases map to TRBD1. V shed 3 bases and J 5 bases; nucleotides not matched to a gene: 3. The CDR3 is 13 amino acids. CDR1 is SGDLS, CDR2 YYNGEE, per germline.

The chain uses TRBV28 and TRBJ2-7, with 7 bases aligning to TRBD1. CDR1 is MDHEN and CDR2 is SYDVKM in the germline V gene. The length of the CDR3 is 15 residues. Trimming took 5 bases from V and 7 from J; bases not matched to a gene: 14. The CDR3 loop reads CASSIISGTAREQYF. DNA for the CDR3: TGTGCCAGCAGTATTATTTCCGGGACAGCCCGAGAGCAGTACTTC.

V gene TRBV10-3 combines with J gene TRBJ1-2, with TRBD1 matching over 12 bases. The CDR3 totals 17 residues. Germline V gene sequence: CDR1 ENHRY, CDR2 SYGVKD. With 11 bases clipped from V and 4 bases from J, the junction kept 17 bases outside the gene matches. The CDR3 coding sequence is TGTGCCTCCCCAGTGACCGGGACAGGGGGCGCCGGCTATGGCTACACCTTC. Protein product: CASPVTGTGGAGYGYTF.

The chain carries TRBV3-1 (or the pseudogene TRBV3-2) and TRBJ1-2; no clear D gene. Germline-derived CDR1 and CDR2 are LGHDT and YNNKEL (reference sequence). V lost 4 bases to trimming and J lost 6 bases, with 21 bases between them. This CDR3 contains 16 residues. The CDR3 spells CASSRIPGTPSHGYTF. CDR3 in DNA: TGTGCCAGCAGCCGGATACCGGGAACCCCGAGCCATGGCTACACCTTC.